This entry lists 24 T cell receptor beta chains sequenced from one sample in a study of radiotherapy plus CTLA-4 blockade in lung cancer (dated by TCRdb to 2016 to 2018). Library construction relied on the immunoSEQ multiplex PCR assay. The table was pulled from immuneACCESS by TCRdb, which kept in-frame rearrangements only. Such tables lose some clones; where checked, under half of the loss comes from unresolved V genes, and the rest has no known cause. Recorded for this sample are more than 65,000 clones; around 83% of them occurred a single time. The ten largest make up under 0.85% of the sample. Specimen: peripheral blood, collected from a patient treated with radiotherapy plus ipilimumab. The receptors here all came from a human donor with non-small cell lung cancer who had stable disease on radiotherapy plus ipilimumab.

The CDR3 is CAISGATGAGELFF. In DNA form, the CDR3 reads TGTGCCATCAGTGGGGCCACTGGGGCCGGGGAGCTGTTTTTT. The V and J genes are TRBV10-3 and TRBJ2-2; no clear D. Germline-derived CDR1 and CDR2 are ENHRY and SYGVKD. Trimming took 4 bases from V and 6 from J, leaving 12 bases between them. The CDR3 consists of 14 residues.

The CDR3 bases are TGTGCCAGCAGTTTGGGAGGAGAGGATGAAAAACTGTTTTTT. Protein sequence: CASSLGGEDEKLFF. The chain has TRBV28 and TRBJ1-4; D ambiguous. The CDR3 runs 14 residues. V was clipped by 3 bases and J by 6 bases, with 11 bases between them. CDR1 and CDR2 from the germline V gene are MDHEN and SYDVKM.

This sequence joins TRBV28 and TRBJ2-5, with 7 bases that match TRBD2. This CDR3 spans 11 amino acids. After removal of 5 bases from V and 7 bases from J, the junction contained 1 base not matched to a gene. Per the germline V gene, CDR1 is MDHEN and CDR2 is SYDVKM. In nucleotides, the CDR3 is TGTGCCAGCAGTGCTAGCGGGACCCAGTACTTC. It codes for CASSASGTQYF.

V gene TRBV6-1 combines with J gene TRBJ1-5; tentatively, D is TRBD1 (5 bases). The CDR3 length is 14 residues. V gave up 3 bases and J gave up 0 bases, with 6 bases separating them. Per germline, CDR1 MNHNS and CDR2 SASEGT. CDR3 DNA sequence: TGTGCCAGCAGTGATGGGGGTAGCAATCAGCCCCAGCATTTT. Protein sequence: CASSDGGSNQPQHF.

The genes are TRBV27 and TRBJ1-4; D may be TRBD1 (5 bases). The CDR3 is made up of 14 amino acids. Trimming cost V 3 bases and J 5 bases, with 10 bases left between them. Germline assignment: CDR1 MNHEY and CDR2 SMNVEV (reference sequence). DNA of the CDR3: TGTGCCAGCAGTTTTTGGGGGAACAATGAAAAACTGTTTTTT. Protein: CASSFWGNNEKLFF.

The CDR3, as DNA: TGTGCCAGCAGCCAGGACCTCGTAGAGACCCAGTACTTC. Protein: CASSQDLVETQYF. The V gene is TRBV5-4, the J gene TRBJ2-5; D gene uncertain. Trimming shortened V by 4 bases and J by 4 bases, and 11 bases separated the two germline ends. The CDR3 extends over 13 amino acids. CDR1 SGHNT and CDR2 YYREEE come from the germline V gene (reference sequence).

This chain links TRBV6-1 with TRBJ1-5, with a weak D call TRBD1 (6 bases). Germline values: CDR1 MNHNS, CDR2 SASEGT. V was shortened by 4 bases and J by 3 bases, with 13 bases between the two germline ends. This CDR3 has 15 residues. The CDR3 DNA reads TGTGCCAGCAGTGTGGGGGGCATTAACAATCAGCCCCAGCATTTT. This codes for CASSVGGINNQPQHF.

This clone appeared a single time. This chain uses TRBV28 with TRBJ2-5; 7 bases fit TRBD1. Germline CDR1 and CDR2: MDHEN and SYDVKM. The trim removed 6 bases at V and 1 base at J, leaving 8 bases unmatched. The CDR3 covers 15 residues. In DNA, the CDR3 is TGTGCCAGCAGAAATAACAGGGGACCCCAAGAGACCCAGTACTTC. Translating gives CASRNNRGPQETQYF. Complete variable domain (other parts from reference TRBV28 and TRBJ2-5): DVKVTQSSRYLVKRTGEKVFLECVQDMDHENMFWYRQDPGLGLRLIYFSYDVKMKEKGDIPEGYSVSREKKERFSLILESASTNQTSMYLCASRNNRGPQETQYFGPGTRLLVL.

The CDR3 coding sequence is TGTGCCAGTAGTATAGCTATTAATCAGCCCCAGCATTTT. It encodes CASSIAINQPQHF. This chain uses TRBV19 with TRBJ1-5; no firm D call. CDR3 length equals 13 residues. Trimming stripped 1 base from V and 4 bases from J, with 5 bases between. The germline gives CDR1 LNHDA, CDR2 SQIVND (reference sequence). Combining the CDR3 with reference TRBV19 and TRBJ1-5 gives the whole variable domain DGGITQSPKYLFRKEGQNVTLSCEQNLNHDAMYWYRQDPGQGLRLIYYSQIVNDFQKGDIAEGYSVSREKKESFPLTVTSAQKNPTAFYLCASSIAINQPQHFGDGTRLSIL.

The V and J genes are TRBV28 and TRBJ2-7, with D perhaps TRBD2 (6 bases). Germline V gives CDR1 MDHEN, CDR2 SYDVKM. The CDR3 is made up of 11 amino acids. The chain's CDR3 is CAGGTPYEQYF. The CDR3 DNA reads TGTGCGGGGGGTACGCCTTACGAGCAGTACTTC. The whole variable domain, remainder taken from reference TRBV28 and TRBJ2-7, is DVKVTQSSRYLVKRTGEKVFLECVQDMDHENMFWYRQDPGLGLRLIYFSYDVKMKEKGDIPEGYSVSREKKERFSLILESASTNQTSMYLCAGGTPYEQYFGPGTRLTVT.

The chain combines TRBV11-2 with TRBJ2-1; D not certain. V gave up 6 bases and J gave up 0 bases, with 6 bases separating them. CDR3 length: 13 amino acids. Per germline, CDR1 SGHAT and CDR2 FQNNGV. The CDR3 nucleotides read TGTGCCAGCAGACAAAGCTCCTACAATGAGCAGTTCTTC. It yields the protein CASRQSSYNEQFF.

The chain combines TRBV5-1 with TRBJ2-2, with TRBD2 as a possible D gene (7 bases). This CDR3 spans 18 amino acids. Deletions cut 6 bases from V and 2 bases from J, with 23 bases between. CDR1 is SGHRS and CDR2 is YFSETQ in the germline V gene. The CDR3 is CASTPRGGQALNTGELFF. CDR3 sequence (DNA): TGCGCCAGCACCCCGAGGGGGGGGCAGGCCTTAAACACCGGGGAGCTGTTTTTT.

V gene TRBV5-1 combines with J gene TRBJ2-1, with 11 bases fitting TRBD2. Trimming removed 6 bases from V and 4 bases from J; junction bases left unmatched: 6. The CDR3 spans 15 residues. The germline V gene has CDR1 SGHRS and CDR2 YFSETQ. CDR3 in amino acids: CASNPLAGEYNEQFF. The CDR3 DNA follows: TGCGCCAGCAACCCACTAGCGGGGGAGTACAATGAGCAGTTCTTC.

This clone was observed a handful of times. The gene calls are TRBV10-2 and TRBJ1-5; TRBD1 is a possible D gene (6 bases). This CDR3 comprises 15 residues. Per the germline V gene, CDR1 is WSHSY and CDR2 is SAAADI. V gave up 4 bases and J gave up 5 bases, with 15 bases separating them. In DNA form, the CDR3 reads TGCGCCAGCAGTGCCGGGCAGGGGATGGATCAGCCCCAGCATTTT. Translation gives CASSAGQGMDQPQHF.

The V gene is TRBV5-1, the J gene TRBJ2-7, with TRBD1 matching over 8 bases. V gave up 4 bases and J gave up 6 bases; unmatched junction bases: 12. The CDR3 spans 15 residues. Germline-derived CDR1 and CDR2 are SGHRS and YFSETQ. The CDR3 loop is CASSRPGQVGAEQYF. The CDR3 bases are TGCGCCAGCAGCCGTCCGGGACAGGTCGGTGCCGAGCAGTACTTC.

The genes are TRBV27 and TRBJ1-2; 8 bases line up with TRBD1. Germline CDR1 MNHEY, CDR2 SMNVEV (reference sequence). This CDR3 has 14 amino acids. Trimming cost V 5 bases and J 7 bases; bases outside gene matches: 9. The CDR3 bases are TGTGCCAGCAGTGCGGACAGGGTGGCAGGTGGCTACACCTTC. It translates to CASSADRVAGGYTF.

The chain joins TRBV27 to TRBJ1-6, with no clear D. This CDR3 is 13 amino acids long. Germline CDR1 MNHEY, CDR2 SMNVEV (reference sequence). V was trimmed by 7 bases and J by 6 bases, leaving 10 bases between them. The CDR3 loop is CASKGRVNSPLHF. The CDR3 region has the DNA TGTGCCAGCAAAGGCAGAGTTAATTCACCCCTCCACTTT.

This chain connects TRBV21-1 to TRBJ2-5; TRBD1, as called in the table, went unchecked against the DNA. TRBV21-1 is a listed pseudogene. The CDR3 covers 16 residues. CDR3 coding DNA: TGTGCCAGCAGCACCACCGGGACATTATTCCAAGAGACCCAGTACTTC. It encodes CASSTTGTLFQETQYF.

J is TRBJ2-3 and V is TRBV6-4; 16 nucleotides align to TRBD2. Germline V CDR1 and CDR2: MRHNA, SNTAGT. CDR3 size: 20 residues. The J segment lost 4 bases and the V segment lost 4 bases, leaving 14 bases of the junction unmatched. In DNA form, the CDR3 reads TGTGCCAGCAGTGGAAGGGGACTAGCGGGAGGGCCTGGAGAGGCAGATACGCAGTATTTT. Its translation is CASSGRGLAGGPGEADTQYF.

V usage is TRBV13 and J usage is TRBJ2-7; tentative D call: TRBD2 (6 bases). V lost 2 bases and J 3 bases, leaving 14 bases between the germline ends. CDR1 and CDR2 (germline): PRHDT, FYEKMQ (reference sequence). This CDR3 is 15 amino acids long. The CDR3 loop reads CASSLRREKYYEQYF. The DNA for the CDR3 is TGTGCCAGCAGCTTAAGGAGGGAAAAATACTACGAGCAGTACTTC. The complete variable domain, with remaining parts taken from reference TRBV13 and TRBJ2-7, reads AAGVIQSPRHLIKEKRETATLKCYPIPRHDTVYWYQQGPGQDPQFLISFYEKMQSDKGSIPDRFSAQQFSDYHSELNMSSLELGDSALYFCASSLRREKYYEQYFGPGTRLTVT.

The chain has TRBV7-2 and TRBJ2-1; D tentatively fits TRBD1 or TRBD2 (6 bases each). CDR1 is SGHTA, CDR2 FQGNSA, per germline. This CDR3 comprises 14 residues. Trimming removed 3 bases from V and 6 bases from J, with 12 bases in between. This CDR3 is CASSFSPGANEQFF. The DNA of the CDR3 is TGTGCCAGCAGCTTCTCCCCGGGGGCCAATGAGCAGTTCTTC. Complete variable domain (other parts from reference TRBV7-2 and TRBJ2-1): GAGVSQSPSNKVTEKGKDVELRCDPISGHTALYWYRQSLGQGLEFLIYFQGNSAPDKSGLPSDRFSAERTGGSVSTLTIQRTQQEDSAVYLCASSFSPGANEQFFGPGTRLTVL.

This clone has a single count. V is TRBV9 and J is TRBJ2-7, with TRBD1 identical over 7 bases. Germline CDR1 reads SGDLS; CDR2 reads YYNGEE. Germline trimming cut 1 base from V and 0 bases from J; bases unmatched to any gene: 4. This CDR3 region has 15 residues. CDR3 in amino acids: CASSVSTGASYEQYF. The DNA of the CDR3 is TGTGCCAGCAGCGTATCAACAGGGGCCTCCTACGAGCAGTACTTC.

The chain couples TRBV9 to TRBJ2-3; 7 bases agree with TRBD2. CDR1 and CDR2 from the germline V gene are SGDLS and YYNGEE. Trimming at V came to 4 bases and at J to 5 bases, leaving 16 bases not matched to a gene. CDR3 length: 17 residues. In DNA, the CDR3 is TGTGCCAGCAGCTTCCGGGGAGGGGACTACTCGGGAGATACGCAGTATTTT. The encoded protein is CASSFRGGDYSGDTQYF.

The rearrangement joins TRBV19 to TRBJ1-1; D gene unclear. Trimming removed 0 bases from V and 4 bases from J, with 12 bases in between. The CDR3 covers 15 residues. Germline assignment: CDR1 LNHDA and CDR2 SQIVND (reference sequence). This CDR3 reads CASSIDANFLTEAFF. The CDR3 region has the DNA TGTGCCAGTAGTATAGATGCGAACTTTCTCACTGAAGCTTTCTTT. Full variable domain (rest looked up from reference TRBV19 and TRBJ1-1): DGGITQSPKYLFRKEGQNVTLSCEQNLNHDAMYWYRQDPGQGLRLIYYSQIVNDFQKGDIAEGYSVSREKKESFPLTVTSAQKNPTAFYLCASSIDANFLTEAFFGQGTRLTVV.